These T cell receptor beta chains were read from a single sample in a study of CD8+ T cells in alopecia areata. TCRdb keeps only in-frame clones here, not all; method: immunoSEQ multiplex PCR. The profile covers some 200,000 clones, with about 60% appearing a single time and about 15% taken by the ten largest. The sequenced sample was CD4+ T cells sorted from blood, obtained at week 0. The receptors originated from a human donor with alopecia areata. The CDR3 runs from the conserved cysteine through the conserved F or W. A D gene is named only where the DNA matches it firmly. Part of the rows lack a size; the others show once, few, many or a class for expanded clones.

NA	TRBV6-5	NA	TRBJ2-5	TGTGCCAGCAGTTACTTCATACGCAAGCAAGAGACCCAGTACTTC	CASSYFIRKQETQYF
NA	TRBV25-1	NA	TRBJ2-7	TGTGCCAGCAGTGGACAATTCTACGAGCAGTACTTC	CASSGQFYEQYF
NA	TRBV30	NA	TRBJ1-1	TGTGCCTGGAGCCCACGCTTTGGTAGAGGCACTGAAGCTTTCTTT	CAWSPRFGRGTEAFF
NA	TRBV18	NA	TRBJ2-5	TGTGCCAGCTCACCATCAGCACAAGAGACCCAGTACTTC	CASSPSAQETQYF
NA	TRBV4-1	NA	TRBJ2-7	TGCGCCAGCAGCCAAGGCCAGGGGTTCTACGAGCAGTACTTC	CASSQGQGFYEQYF
NA	TRBV25-1	TRBD1	TRBJ1-6	TGTGCCAGCAGGGGACAGGGAGAAAGTTCACCCCTCCACTTT	CASRGQGESSPLHF
NA	TRBV9	NA	TRBJ1-2	TGTGCCAGCAGCGCCTACCCAGGGGAATATGGCTACACCTTC	CASSAYPGEYGYTF
many	TRBV19	NA	TRBJ2-1	TGTGCCAGTAGGGTGCTAGCGCAGCCTGTCAATGAGCAGTTCTTC	CASRVLAQPVNEQFF
NA	TRBV29-1	NA	TRBJ1-1	TGCAGCGTGGACGGACTCATGAACACTGAAGCTTTCTTT	CSVDGLMNTEAFF
few	TRBV30	NA	TRBJ1-1	TGTGCCTGGAGTTTAAGACGGTTGAACACTGAAGCTTTCTTT	CAWSLRRLNTEAFF
NA	TRBV30	NA	TRBJ1-5	TGTGCCTGGAGGGCCAGGCAGCCTAATCAGCCCCAGCATTTT	CAWRARQPNQPQHF
many	TRBV5-1	NA	TRBJ2-5	TGCGCCAGCAGCTTCAAGGGATTAGGAGAGACCCAGTACTTC	CASSFKGLGETQYF
NA	TRBV6-5	NA	TRBJ2-5	TGTGCCAGCAGCCCGGTTCTAGCTCCAGAGACCCAGTACTTC	CASSPVLAPETQYF
NA	TRBV9	NA	TRBJ2-7	TGTGCCAGCAGCGTGTATGCCCACAGCTCCTACGAGCAGTACTTC	CASSVYAHSSYEQYF
NA	TRBV30	NA	TRBJ2-3	TGTGCCTGGAGTGTGTTTGCGGGGCCTGGGGATACGCAGTATTTT	CAWSVFAGPGDTQYF
NA	TRBV5-6	NA	TRBJ1-2	TGTGCCAGCAGCTTTGTCGGGGGAGGTGGCTACACCTTC	CASSFVGGGGYTF
NA	TRBV7-8	NA	TRBJ1-4	TGTGCCAGCAGCACCCCTGCGGGGGCGGCTAATGAAAAACTGTTTTTT	CASSTPAGAANEKLFF
NA	TRBV15	NA	TRBJ2-5	TGTGCCACCAGCAGAGCGGGCGGGACCCAGTACTTC	CATSRAGGTQYF
few	TRBV29-1	TRBD1	TRBJ1-2	TGCAGCGTGGGACAGAACTATGGCTACACCTTC	CSVGQNYGYTF
few	TRBV30	TRBD1	TRBJ1-1	TGTGCCGGGATGACAGGGGGCCTCACTGAAGCTTTCTTT	CAGMTGGLTEAFF
NA	TRBV2	TRBD2	TRBJ2-1	TGTGCCAGCAGTACCGGGACTAGCGGTTACAATGAGCAGTTCTTC	CASSTGTSGYNEQFF
NA	TRBV7-9	NA	TRBJ2-5	TGTGCCAGCAAGGGGGAGACCCAGTACTTC	CASKGETQYF
few	TRBV29-1	TRBD2	TRBJ2-5	TGCAGCGTTGTACGCCTAGCGGGGGGGCAAGGGGAGACCCAGTACTTC	CSVVRLAGGQGETQYF
few	TRBV11-2	NA	TRBJ2-1	TGTGCCAGCAGCTTTGTCGGGGGTGGGTACAATGAGCAGTTCTTC	CASSFVGGGYNEQFF
NA	TRBV15	NA	TRBJ2-3	TGTGCCACCAGCAGAGCCACAGATACGCAGTATTTT	CATSRATDTQYF
many	TRBV28	NA	TRBJ1-1	TGTGCCAGCAGCACGACCCTTTCTGAAGCTTTCTTT	CASSTTLSEAFF
NA	TRBV7-9	TRBD2	TRBJ2-1	TGTGCCAGCAGGATAGCGGGGGGATACAATGAGCAGTTCTTC	CASRIAGGYNEQFF
NA	TRBV29-1	NA	TRBJ2-3	TGCAGTCACCCGGACTTGGGCCGGGTTACAGATACGCAGTATTTT	CSHPDLGRVTDTQYF
NA	TRBV29-1	TRBD1	TRBJ1-2	TGCAGCGTTGGGGACAGAAAAGGCTACACCTTC	CSVGDRKGYTF
few	TRBV5-1	TRBD1	TRBJ2-3	TGCGCCAGCTGCCTCAGGGGGCGGGCAGATACGCAGTATTTT	CASCLRGRADTQYF
NA	TRBV7-9	NA	TRBJ1-6	TGTGCCAGCAGCTTACAGGGGAATAATTCACCCCTCCACTTT	CASSLQGNNSPLHF
few	TRBV4-1	TRBD1	TRBJ2-1	TGCGCCAGCAGCCAAGGACCGACCGGGACAGGGTCTTACAATGAGCAGTTCTTC	CASSQGPTGTGSYNEQFF
few	TRBV15	NA	TRBJ1-5	TGTGCCACCAGCAGAGATGAGGGCTGGGATCAGCCCCAGCATTTT	CATSRDEGWDQPQHF
NA	TRBV30	NA	TRBJ1-1	TGTGCCTGGAGTTTTGGGGGACCGCGGGTAGTTGAAGCTTTCTTT	CAWSFGGPRVVEAFF
NA	TRBV6-1	TRBD1	TRBJ2-7	TGTGCCAGCAGTGTGGGAGGACAGGGGCGAGAGCAGTACTTC	CASSVGGQGREQYF
NA	TRBV2	TRBD1	TRBJ1-2	TGTGCCAGCAGTGTATCCGGGACAGGGGGCGCAACTGGCGGCTACACCTTC	CASSVSGTGGATGGYTF
few	TRBV7-8	NA	TRBJ1-6	TGTGCCAGCAGCTTGACAGCTAATAATTCACCCCTCCACTTT	CASSLTANNSPLHF
NA	TRBV7-9	TRBD1	TRBJ1-6	TGTGCCAGCAGCCCGGGACAGGGGGTATTCGATAATTCACCCCTCCACTTT	CASSPGQGVFDNSPLHF
few	TRBV5-1	NA	TRBJ2-3	TGCGCCAGCACGCCCTCCTTACAGGGAGGCACAGATACGCAGTATTTT	CASTPSLQGGTDTQYF
NA	TRBV5-1	NA	TRBJ2-1	TGCGCCAGCAGCTTGGGCCCCCCAGGGGTTGAGCAGTTCTTC	CASSLGPPGVEQFF
few	TRBV6-1	NA	TRBJ1-1	TGTGCCAGCACCTGGAGCACTGAAGCTTTCTTT	CASTWSTEAFF
few	TRBV7-2	NA	TRBJ1-2	TGTGCCAGCAGCCCGCGCCCCAGGGTTGTCGGCTACACCTTC	CASSPRPRVVGYTF
NA	TRBV15	NA	TRBJ2-7	TGTGCCACCAGCAGAGATTTGTGGCTGGCGTTTGGAGCAAATCGTGGCTACGAGCAGTACTTC	CATSRDLWLAFGANRGYEQYF
NA	TRBV30	NA	TRBJ2-3	TGTGCCTGGAGTAGTAAGGGCCTTACAGATACGCAGTATTTT	CAWSSKGLTDTQYF
NA	TRBV29-1	NA	TRBJ2-5	TGCAGCGTTGAAAGCCACAGGGCGGTGACCCAGTACTTC	CSVESHRAVTQYF
once	TRBV5-1	TRBD2	TRBJ2-7	TGCGCCAGCAGCTCCGGGACTAGCGGTGACTACGAGCAGTACTTC	CASSSGTSGDYEQYF
NA	TRBV29-1	NA	TRBJ2-7	TGCAGCGTCGGGACGCCCTCCTACGAGCAGTACTTC	CSVGTPSYEQYF
few	TRBV10-3	NA	TRBJ2-5	TGTGCCAGCAGTTACTCGATCGGAGGGGAGACCCAGTACTTC	CASSYSIGGETQYF
NA	TRBV30	TRBD1	TRBJ1-2	TGTGCCTGGAGTACTGGACAGGGCTCCTATGGCTACACCTTC	CAWSTGQGSYGYTF
NA	TRBV29-1	NA	TRBJ2-2	TGCAGCGTCGGGCAGAGCACCGGGGAGCTGTTTTTT	CSVGQSTGELFF
NA	TRBV20-1	NA	TRBJ1-1	TGCAGTGCAAGCAACAGGGAAGTTGCTTTCTTT	CSASNREVAFF
few	TRBV15	NA	TRBJ2-5	TGTGCCACCAGCAGAGATCGGTACCCGGCGGAGACCCAGTACTTC	CATSRDRYPAETQYF
NA	TRBV25-1	NA	TRBJ2-5	TGTGCCAGCAGTGGGCGGGAGACCCAGTACTTC	CASSGRETQYF
few	TRBV9	NA	TRBJ1-5	TGTGCCAGCAGCGAGGATGCGAATTTCCAGCCCCAGCATTTT	CASSEDANFQPQHF
NA	TRBV19	TRBD2	TRBJ2-6	TGTGCCAGTACGCCCGGCGGGGGGCCTGGGGCCAACGTCCTGACTTTC	CASTPGGGPGANVLTF
NA	TRBV18	NA	TRBJ1-6	TGTGCCAGCTCACCTTGGGGCCCGCAGGGAAGCGGGGATTCACCCCTCCACTTT	CASSPWGPQGSGDSPLHF
NA	TRBV11-2	TRBD1	TRBJ2-1	TGTGCCAGCAGCTCTGTGACCCGGGACAGGGTTTATGAGCAGTTCTTC	CASSSVTRDRVYEQFF
NA	TRBV5-6	NA	TRBJ1-2	TGTGCCAGCGAACAAGTTCCGGGGGGCGCGGGCTACACCTTC	CASEQVPGGAGYTF
NA	TRBV6-1	NA	TRBJ2-5	TGTGCCAGCAGTCGACTAGAAGAGACCCAGTACTTC	CASSRLEETQYF
NA	TRBV6-5	TRBD1	TRBJ2-3	TGTGCCAGCAGCAACCGGGACAGACACACAGATACGCAGTATTTT	CASSNRDRHTDTQYF